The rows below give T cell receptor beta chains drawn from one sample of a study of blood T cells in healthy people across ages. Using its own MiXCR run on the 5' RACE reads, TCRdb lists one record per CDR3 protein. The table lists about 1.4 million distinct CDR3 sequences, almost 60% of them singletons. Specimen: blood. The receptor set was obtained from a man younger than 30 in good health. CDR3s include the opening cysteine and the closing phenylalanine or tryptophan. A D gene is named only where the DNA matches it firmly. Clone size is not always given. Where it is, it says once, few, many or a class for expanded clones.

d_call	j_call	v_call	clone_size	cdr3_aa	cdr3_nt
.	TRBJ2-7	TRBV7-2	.	CASSLVPAYEQYF	TGTGCCAGCAGCTTAGTCCCCGCCTACGAGCAGTACTTC
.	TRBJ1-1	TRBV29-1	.	CSVRGLKRYGTGSTEAFF	TGCAGCGTTAGAGGGTTGAAGAGGTACGGGACGGGGTCAACTGAAGCTTTCTTT
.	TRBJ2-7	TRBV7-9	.	CASSLAGPLTYEQYF	TGTGCCAGCAGCTTAGCGGGGCCCTTAACCTACGAGCAGTACTTC
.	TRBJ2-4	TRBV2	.	CASSAGLYAKNIQYF	TGTGCCAGCAGTGCAGGGCTCTACGCCAAAAACATTCAGTACTTC
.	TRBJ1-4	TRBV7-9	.	CASSLPANEKLFF	TGTGCCAGCAGCCTACCAGCTAATGAAAAACTGTTTTTT
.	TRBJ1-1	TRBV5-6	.	CASSFPGAGNTEAFF	TGTGCCAGCAGCTTTCCAGGGGCCGGGAACACTGAAGCTTTCTTT
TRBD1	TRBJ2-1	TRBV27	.	CASKGTAYNEQFF	TGTGCCAGCAAGGGGACAGCATACAATGAGCAGTTCTTC
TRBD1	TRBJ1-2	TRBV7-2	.	CASSRGGVSCGYTF	TGTGCCAGCAGCAGAGGGGGCGTTAGCTGTGGCTACACCTTC
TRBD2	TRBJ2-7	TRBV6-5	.	CASSYSVDPTSGIFYEQYF	TGTGCCAGCAGTTACTCGGTCGACCCGACTAGCGGAATCTTCTACGAGCAGTACTTC
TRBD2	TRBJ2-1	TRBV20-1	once	CSAIRGGIYNEQFF	TGCAGTGCGATCCGGGGGGGTATTTACAATGAGCAGTTCTTC
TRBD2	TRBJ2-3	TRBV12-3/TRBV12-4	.	CASSNGLAGRPNGTDTQYF	TGTGCCAGCAGTAACGGACTAGCGGGGCGGCCTAACGGGACAGATACGCAGTATTTT
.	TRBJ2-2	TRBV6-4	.	CASANGPNTGELFF	TGTGCCAGCGCAAACGGGCCGAACACCGGGGAGCTGTTTTTT
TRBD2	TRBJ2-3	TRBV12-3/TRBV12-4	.	CASSWGGLAVSTDTQYF	TGTGCCAGCAGTTGGGGAGGACTAGCGGTTAGCACAGATACACAGTATTTT
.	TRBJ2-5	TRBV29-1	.	CGVDQGPQETQYF	TGCGGCGTCGACCAGGGACCACAAGAGACCCAGTACTTC
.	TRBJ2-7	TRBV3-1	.	CASSLQAVPTYEQYF	TGTGCCAGCAGCCTACAAGCGGTTCCAACCTACGAGCAGTACTTC
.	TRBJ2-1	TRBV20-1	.	CSAKSWEKRSYNEQFF	TGCAGTGCTAAGAGCTGGGAGAAGAGGTCATACAATGAGCAGTTCTTC
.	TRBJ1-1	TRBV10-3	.	CAISGDNLNTEAFF	TGTGCCATCAGTGGGGATAACCTGAACACTGAAGCTTTCTTT
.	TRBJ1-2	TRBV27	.	CAIRVGYGYTF	TGTGCCATCAGGGTTGGCTATGGCTACACCTTC
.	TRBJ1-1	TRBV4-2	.	CASSQQWGGLNTEAFF	TGTGCCAGCAGCCAACAATGGGGGGGGTTGAACACTGAAGCTTTCTTT
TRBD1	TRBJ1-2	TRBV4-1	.	CASSQLSGTGGVYAYGYTF	TGCGCCAGCAGCCAACTTTCCGGGACAGGGGGCGTTTATGCCTATGGCTACACCTTC
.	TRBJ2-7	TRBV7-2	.	CASSLAPCPYEQYF	TGTGCCAGCAGCTTAGCCCCATGCCCCTACGAGCAGTACTTC
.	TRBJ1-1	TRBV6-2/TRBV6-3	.	CASRDTRSTEAFF	TGTGCCAGCCGGGACACCCGAAGCACTGAAGCTTTCTTT
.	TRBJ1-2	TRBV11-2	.	CASSLAQAHYGYTF	TGTGCCAGCAGCTTAGCGCAGGCCCACTATGGCTACACCTTC
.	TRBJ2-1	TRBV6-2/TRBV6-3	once	CASSNTLAPYNEQFF	TGTGCCAGCAGCAACACCCTCGCCCCCTACAATGAGCAGTTCTTC
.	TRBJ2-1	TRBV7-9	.	CASSLVASLGNEQFF	TGTGCCAGCAGCTTAGTCGCTTCCCTGGGGAATGAGCAGTTCTTC
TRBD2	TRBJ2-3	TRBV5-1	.	CASSSSAGGSSDTQYF	TGCGCCAGCAGCTCCTCGGCGGGGGGGTCCTCAGATACGCAGTATTTT
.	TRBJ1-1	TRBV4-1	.	CASSQVPPLRTEAFF	TGCGCCAGCAGCCAAGTCCCCCCCCTGCGCACTGAAGCTTTCTTT
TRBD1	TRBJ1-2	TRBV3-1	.	CASSQLGQDNYGYTF	TGTGCCAGCAGCCAACTGGGACAGGACAACTATGGCTACACCTTC
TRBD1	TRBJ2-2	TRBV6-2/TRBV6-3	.	CASVNLPKTGLVGELFF	TGTGCCAGCGTTAACCTACCGAAGACAGGGTTGGTCGGGGAGCTGTTTTTT
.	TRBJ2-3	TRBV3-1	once	CASSQAFLYGESTDTQYF	TGTGCCAGCAGCCAAGCTTTTCTTTACGGGGAGAGCACAGATACGCAGTATTTT
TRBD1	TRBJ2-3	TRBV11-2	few	CASSSFSDRPDTQYF	TGTGCCAGCAGCTCCTTTTCGGACAGGCCAGATACGCAGTATTTT
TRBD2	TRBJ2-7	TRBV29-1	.	CSVDGLAGSYEQYF	TGCAGCGTCGACGGACTAGCGGGATCCTACGAGCAGTACTTC
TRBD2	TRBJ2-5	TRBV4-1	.	CASSQVPSGAGETQYF	TGCGCCAGCAGCCAAGTTCCGAGCGGGGCGGGGGAGACCCAGTACTTC
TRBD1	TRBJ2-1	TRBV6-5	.	CASSWRRTTGPYSYNEQFF	TGTGCCAGCAGTTGGAGACGTACGACAGGGCCCTACTCCTACAATGAGCAGTTCTTC
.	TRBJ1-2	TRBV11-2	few	CASSQQRTVYGYTF	TGTGCCAGCAGCCAACAAAGGACAGTTTATGGCTACACCTTC
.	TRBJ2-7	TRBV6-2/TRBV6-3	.	CASSFYRSYEQYF	TGTGCCAGCAGTTTTTACAGATCCTACGAGCAGTACTTC
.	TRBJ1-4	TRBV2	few	CATLPTDSTATNEKLFF	TGTGCCACCCTTCCAACGGACAGCACTGCAACTAATGAAAAACTGTTTTTT
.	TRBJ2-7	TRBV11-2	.	CASSLVGGGYNEQYF	TGTGCCAGCAGCTTGGTTGGGGGCGGCTACAATGAGCAGTACTTC
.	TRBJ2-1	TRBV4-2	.	CASSQGTGVANEQFF	TGTGCCAGCAGCCAAGGTACGGGAGTGGCGAATGAGCAGTTCTTC
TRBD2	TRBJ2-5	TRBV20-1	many	CSAAGTSGREQYF	TGCAGTGCAGCCGGGACTAGCGGGAGGGAACAGTACTTC
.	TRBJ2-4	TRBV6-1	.	CASKREAKNIQYF	TGTGCCAGCAAAAGGGAGGCCAAAAACATTCAGTACTTC